The rows below give T cell receptor beta chains drawn from one sample of a study of monozygotic twins with inflammatory bowel disease. TCRdb reprocessed the 5' RACE reads and reports one entry per CDR3 protein, with no DNA. The sample includes about 160,000 distinct CDR3 sequences. The source material was blood. The receptors were sampled from a human donor with ulcerative colitis or Crohn's disease, or a healthy co-twin of an affected twin (not recorded which). The CDR3 runs from the conserved cysteine through the conserved F or W. Fields, in order: V gene, J gene, CDR3 protein.

>TRBV12-3/TRBV12-4|TRBJ2-6
CASSLGGGAGANVLTF
>TRBV28|TRBJ2-7
CASSPLISLEQYF
>TRBV6-5|TRBJ2-1
CASSYSLGRAGNEQFF
>TRBV24-1|TRBJ2-2
CATSNTGTSGLYTGELFF
>TRBV28|TRBJ2-2
CASSLGGWDTGELFF
>TRBV3-1|TRBJ2-3
CASSPSLGDGSTDTQYF
>TRBV20-1|TRBJ2-5
CSARPGTSGEETQYF
>TRBV5-4|TRBJ2-1
CASSPDGSALYNEQFF
>TRBV6-1|TRBJ1-6
CASSRTGYNSPLHF
>TRBV5-1|TRBJ2-1
CASSGAYNEQFF
>TRBV9|TRBJ1-4
CASSLQGSTNEKLFF
>TRBV5-1|TRBJ2-1
CASSLDAGSFNEQFF
>TRBV5-5|TRBJ1-3
CASSLGRESWGNTIYF
>TRBV28|TRBJ1-5
CASSENQPQHF
>TRBV7-2|TRBJ2-7
CASSLETAVPYEQYF
>TRBV5-5|TRBJ2-1
CASSLGLLEQFF
>TRBV27|TRBJ2-3
CASSSSGSYTDTQYF
>TRBV28|TRBJ1-2
CASSSPRGPGYGYTF
>TRBV6-2/TRBV6-3|TRBJ2-3
CATSTRGGTDTQYF
>TRBV5-1|TRBJ1-1
CASSSEGFGTEAFF
>TRBV3-1|TRBJ1-6
CASSPGTGYNSPLHF
>TRBV29-1|TRBJ2-5
CSVGAQETQYF
>TRBV20-1|TRBJ2-1
CSARDGQGVLVEQFF
>TRBV20-1|TRBJ2-1
CSGRPAPYNEQFF
>TRBV20-1|TRBJ2-2
CSAPGQGSGELFF
>TRBV7-2|TRBJ2-5
CASSSGLPEETQYF
>TRBV20-1|TRBJ1-5
CSARDRGERSNQPQHF
>TRBV20-1|TRBJ2-7
CSASPPGRRGFEQYF
>TRBV5-1|TRBJ1-2
CASSFRPHGPGQGYGYTF
>TRBV20-1|TRBJ2-1
CSAPPWRGATNEQFF
>TRBV6-6|TRBJ2-7
CASSYSFYEQYF
>TRBV7-2|TRBJ2-1
CASSLGPGNEQFF
>TRBV7-2|TRBJ2-1
CASSLAFAQPYNEQFF
>TRBV4-1|TRBJ1-5
CASSQVPGSNQPQHF
>TRBV4-3|TRBJ2-2
CASRGEGPARSNTGELFF
>TRBV5-6|TRBJ2-3
CASSFPGQGGTDTQYF
>TRBV20-1|TRBJ1-3
CSATQGAGGNTIYF
>TRBV19|TRBJ1-5
CASSGRTGIQPQHF
>TRBV6-6|TRBJ1-3
CACLPTYSGNTIYF
>TRBV3-1|TRBJ1-5
CASSQEQGVNQPQHF
>TRBV19|TRBJ2-7
CASKGSDAAYEQYF
>TRBV27|TRBJ1-1
CASSTPGQGFAEAFF
>TRBV6-4|TRBJ2-3
CASSDVVGDTQYF
>TRBV27|TRBJ1-4
CASSLRTNEKLFF
>TRBV5-1|TRBJ2-7
CASSRGGGSSYEQYF
>TRBV20-1|TRBJ1-2
CSAWGQGDGYTF
>TRBV7-9|TRBJ1-3
CASNRVGNTIYF
>TRBV20-1|TRBJ2-7
CSAPSPLRGSSEQYF
>TRBV20-1|TRBJ2-5
CSARGRGETQYF
>TRBV5-1|TRBJ2-6
CASSSGGHSGANVLTF
>TRBV20-1|TRBJ1-6
CSTGRGTSPLHF
>TRBV7-9|TRBJ2-1
CASSFEGAGEQFF
>TRBV12-5|TRBJ2-3
CASGLARLDTQYF
>TRBV7-2|TRBJ2-5
CASSWSETQYF
>TRBV4-3|TRBJ1-1
CASRNYRRDTEAFF